The next 25 T cell receptor beta chains were all read from a single sample in a study of blood T cell repertoires in COVID-19. The protocol was immunoSEQ multiplex PCR, while the TCRdb copy is restricted to in-frame clones and leaves out a portion. The sample holds some 140,000 clones; roughly 83% are singletons and the top ten take 4.5% to 6%. Sequencing input: PBMCs or T cells enriched from blood (not recorded which). The receptors were sampled from a man aged 35 to 55 with acute COVID-19.

The table lists this clone with a count of one. This rearrangement joins TRBV12-2 to TRBJ2-4; whether TRBD1, the table's D call, matches the DNA was not checked. TRBV12-2 is a pseudogene. CDR3 size: 19 residues. CDR3 sequence reads: CASRLGQGGGGLAKNIQYF. CDR3 nucleotide sequence: TGTGCAAGTCGCTTAGGACAGGGTGGAGGGGGGTTAGCCAAAAACATTCAGTACTTC.

This clone occurred a few times. The V call is TRBV12-3 or TRBV12-4, the J call TRBJ2-1, with D perhaps TRBD2 (5 bases). Trimming shortened V by 3 bases and J by 9 bases, and 6 bases separated the two germline ends. CDR3 length: 11 residues. The CDR3 here is CASSFGGEQFF. The CDR3 DNA reads TGTGCCAGCAGTTTTGGAGGTGAGCAGTTCTTC.

This clone was counted only a few times. This chain links TRBV2 with TRBJ2-7, with 8 nucleotides matching TRBD1. There are 13 residues in the CDR3. V was pared by 6 bases and J by 4 bases, with 5 bases of the junction left unmatched. Per the germline V gene, CDR1 is SNHLY and CDR2 is FYNNEI. The CDR3 bases are TGTGCCAGCAGCCCGGACAGGGCATACGAGCAGTACTTC. It is translated as CASSPDRAYEQYF.

This clone appeared a single time. This chain uses TRBV2 with TRBJ2-2; 7 positions agree with TRBD1. The ends lost 3 bases at V and 0 bases at J; junction bases unmatched: 4. The CDR3 has 16 residues. Germline V lookup: CDR1 SNHLY, CDR2 FYNNEI. The CDR3 DNA reads TGTGCCAGCAGTGAGGAAGGGGGCTCGAACACCGGGGAGCTGTTTTTT. It encodes CASSEEGGSNTGELFF.

This chain uses TRBV7-2 with TRBJ2-4; D gene unclear. V lost 4 bases to trimming and J lost 0 bases, with 10 bases between them. CDR3 length equals 15 residues. Germline CDR1 and CDR2: SGHTA and FQGNSA. The DNA for the CDR3 is TGTGCCAGCAGCTCAGGAAGAATAGCCAAAAACATTCAGTACTTC. Amino acids: CASSSGRIAKNIQYF.

The chain joins TRBV19 to TRBJ1-4, with a possible D match to TRBD1 (6 bases). CDR1 and CDR2 (germline): LNHDA, SQIVND (reference sequence). Trimming shortened V by 4 bases and J by 10 bases, and 16 bases separated the two germline ends. The CDR3 has 14 amino acids. CDR3 nucleotides: TGTGCCAGTAGTACGGGACAAGAGGTTGGAAAACTGTTTTTT. Its protein is CASSTGQEVGKLFF.

The V call is TRBV11-2, the J call TRBJ1-2, with 8 bases aligning to TRBD1. Trimming at V came to 5 bases and at J to 0 bases, leaving 8 bases not matched to a gene. CDR1 and CDR2 from the germline V gene are SGHAT and FQNNGV. The CDR3 covers 16 residues. The CDR3 sequence: CASSPRNRGTNYGYTF. In DNA form, the CDR3 reads TGTGCCAGCAGCCCCCGAAACAGGGGGACTAACTATGGCTACACCTTC.

This chain connects TRBV10-3 to TRBJ2-7; TRBD1 aligns across 10 bases. CDR1 is ENHRY and CDR2 is SYGVKD in the germline V gene. V lost 8 bases, J lost 5 bases, and 6 bases stayed unmatched. The CDR3 totals 13 residues. CDR3 in amino acids: CAIAGTGDHEQYF. The CDR3 nucleotides are TGTGCCATCGCAGGGACAGGGGACCACGAGCAGTACTTC.

The chain recombines TRBV23-1 with TRBJ2-7; possibly TRBD1 for D (6 bases). TRBV23-1 is an open reading frame whose function is uncertain. V lost 0 bases and J lost 3, with 15 bases in between. This CDR3 has 16 residues. The CDR3 DNA sequence: TGCGCCAGCAGTCAATCGAACAGGGACGGACACTACGAGCAGTACTTC. Residues: CASSQSNRDGHYEQYF.

This rearrangement joins TRBV7-9 to TRBJ2-2; TRBD1 matches at 7 bases. This CDR3 spans 15 amino acids. Germline CDR1 reads SEHNR; CDR2 reads FQNEAQ (reference sequence). The V segment lost 5 bases and the J segment 1 base; nucleotides outside the gene matches: 4. CDR3 bases: TGTGCCAGCAGCGTTACAGGGGTGAACACCGGGGAGCTGTTTTTT. Encoded protein: CASSVTGVNTGELFF.

The gene calls are TRBV5-1 and TRBJ2-7; TRBD2 agrees at 7 bases. The CDR3 is made up of 14 amino acids. Germline CDR1 SGHRS, CDR2 YFSETQ. V lost 2 bases and J lost 1; bases outside the gene matches: 3. The CDR3 sequence: CASSFQRDSYEQYF. CDR3 bases: TGCGCCAGCAGCTTCCAGCGGGATTCCTACGAGCAGTACTTC.

This chain links TRBV6-1 with TRBJ1-1, with a weak D call TRBD1 (6 bases). The CDR3 runs to 13 residues. Germline assignment: CDR1 MNHNS and CDR2 SASEGT. Trimming took off 2 bases at V and 4 bases at J, with 8 bases between the two ends. In DNA form, the CDR3 reads TGTGCCAGCAGTGAAAGGGGGTTCACTGAAGCTTTCTTT. Translated, it gives CASSERGFTEAFF.

V gene TRBV6-4 combines with J gene TRBJ2-4, with 11 bases fitting TRBD2. The CDR3 contains 17 residues. Looked up from germline, CDR1 is MRHNA and CDR2 is SNTAGT. Trimming took 6 bases from V and 0 from J; bases not matched to a gene: 7. CDR3 amino acids: CASRDGLAGGAKNIQYF. The CDR3 nucleotides are TGTGCCAGCAGGGATGGGCTAGCGGGGGGAGCCAAAAACATTCAGTACTTC.

The chain joins TRBV2 to TRBJ2-7; D call uncertain. The CDR3 length is 11 residues. The V gene lost 6 bases and the J gene lost 4 bases, with 7 bases spanning the gap. The germline V gene has CDR1 SNHLY and CDR2 FYNNEI. The CDR3 nucleotides read TGTGCCAGCAGCGTCGGGTACGAGCAGTACTTC. Protein: CASSVGYEQYF.

The CDR3 sequence: CSVELANTGELFF. CDR3 DNA sequence: TGCAGCGTTGAACTCGCGAACACCGGGGAGCTGTTTTTT. The rearrangement joins TRBV29-1 to TRBJ2-2, with D unresolved. CDR3 length equals 13 residues. Germline V gene lookup returns CDR1 SQVTM and CDR2 ANQGSEA. Trimming took off 2 bases at V and 0 bases at J, with 4 bases between the two ends.

The V gene is TRBV18, the J gene TRBJ2-1, with TRBD2 matching 8 bases. The CDR3 spans 15 residues. The germline V gene encodes CDR1 KGHSH and CDR2 LQKENI. The V gene end was trimmed by 4 bases and the J gene end by 8 bases; junction bases not matched to a gene: 10. The CDR3 spells CASSQMAAGVDEQFF. CDR3 DNA sequence: TGTGCCAGCTCACAAATGGCAGCGGGGGTCGATGAGCAGTTCTTC.

The chain couples TRBV5-1 to TRBJ2-7; 7 bases match TRBD1. The CDR3 is made up of 14 amino acids. CDR1 and CDR2 from the germline V gene are SGHRS and YFSETQ. V dropped 4 bases and J dropped 0; count of bases not matched to a gene: 4. The CDR3 sequence is CASSATGSSYEQYF. CDR3 coding DNA: TGCGCCAGCAGCGCGACAGGGTCCTCCTACGAGCAGTACTTC.

This rearrangement joins TRBV13 to TRBJ2-1; tentative D call: TRBD2 (6 bases). Trimming left V 6 bases short and J 7 bases short, with 13 bases between. The CDR3 spans 13 residues. Germline CDR1 reads PRHDT; CDR2 reads FYEKMQ (reference sequence). The CDR3 here is CASSLLRENEQFF. In nucleotides, the CDR3 is TGTGCCAGCAGTCTACTACGGGAGAATGAGCAGTTCTTC. Supplemented by reference TRBV13 and TRBJ2-1, the full variable domain reads AAGVIQSPRHLIKEKRETATLKCYPIPRHDTVYWYQQGPGQDPQFLISFYEKMQSDKGSIPDRFSAQQFSDYHSELNMSSLELGDSALYFCASSLLRENEQFFGPGTRLTVL.

CDR3 sequence: CASSIGRVSPLHF. CDR3 nucleotide sequence: TGTGCCAGTAGTATCGGCAGGGTATCACCCCTCCACTTT. The chain links TRBV19 to TRBJ1-6; possible D gene TRBD1, 5 bases. The germline V gene has CDR1 LNHDA and CDR2 SQIVND (reference sequence). The CDR3 consists of 13 residues. V was clipped by 3 bases and J by 10 bases, with 10 bases between them.

The chain couples TRBV4-1 to TRBJ1-2; D might be TRBD1 (6 bases). The V end was cut by 0 bases, the J end by 4 bases, with 12 bases between. Germline lookup yields CDR1 MGHRA and CDR2 YSYEKL. The CDR3 runs to 15 residues. The DNA of the CDR3 is TGCGCCAGCAGCCAAGAACACAGGGAGGGCTATGGCTACACCTTC. Its translation: CASSQEHREGYGYTF.

J is TRBJ2-2 and V is TRBV27; D may be TRBD1 (6 bases). The CDR3 totals 14 residues. Germline V gene lookup returns CDR1 MNHEY and CDR2 SMNVEV (reference sequence). The germline V and J ends were trimmed by 3 bases and 3 bases, with 8 bases remaining between them. CDR3 coding DNA: TGTGCCAGCAGTTTCTACAGGGACACCGGGGAGCTGTTTTTT. Its translation: CASSFYRDTGELFF.

The chain uses TRBV7-9 and TRBJ1-5, with D possibly being TRBD1 (5 bases). V was trimmed by 5 bases and J by 5 bases, leaving 10 bases between them. This CDR3 is 13 amino acids long. The germline gives CDR1 SEHNR, CDR2 FQNEAQ (reference sequence). Here the CDR3 DNA reads TGTGCCAGCAGCCCAAGGGGTGATCAGCCCCAGCATTTT. As protein: CASSPRGDQPQHF.

This clone has just one count. The V call is TRBV7-9, the J call TRBJ2-5; the match to TRBD2 covers 11 bases. This CDR3 has 15 residues. Germline V gene data show CDR1 as SEHNR and CDR2 as FQNEAQ (reference sequence). The ends lost 5 bases at V and 2 bases at J; junction bases unmatched: 4. The CDR3 DNA reads TGTGCCAGCAGCGCCGGGACTAGCGGACAAGAGACCCAGTACTTC. Its translation is CASSAGTSGQETQYF.

This chain uses TRBV18 with TRBJ1-4; the D gene is possibly TRBD1 (5 bases). Germline lookup yields CDR1 KGHSH and CDR2 LQKENI. The V gene lost 4 bases and the J gene lost 0 bases, with 18 bases spanning the gap. The CDR3 has 18 residues. CDR3 sequence reads: CASSLNRFSGTTNEKLFF. CDR3 nucleotides: TGTGCCAGCTCACTTAATCGTTTTTCAGGGACAACTAATGAAAAACTGTTTTTT.

V and J are TRBV5-1 and TRBJ1-2, with 10 bases fitting TRBD1. Germline V gene data show CDR1 as SGHRS and CDR2 as YFSETQ. The CDR3 runs to 15 residues. Unmatched junction bases numbered 7, after V lost 4 bases and J lost 4 bases. The CDR3 is CASSNPGTGVYGYTF. CDR3 bases: TGCGCCAGCAGCAACCCCGGGACAGGGGTCTATGGCTACACCTTC. Using reference TRBV5-1 and TRBJ1-2 for the parts outside the CDR3, the full variable domain is KAGVTQTPRYLIKTRGQQVTLSCSPISGHRSVSWYQQTPGQGLQFLFEYFSETQRNKGNFPGRFSGRQFSNSRSEMNVSTLELGDSALYLCASSNPGTGVYGYTFGSGTRLTVV.